The clone carrying this T cell receptor (beta chain) has ten or more counts. The CDR3 consists of 14 residues. V was pared by 6 bases and J by 6 bases, with 8 bases of the junction left unmatched. Per germline, CDR1 ENHRY and CDR2 SYGVKD. Each CDR3 protein gets one entry after TCRdb re-called the RT-PCR reads with MiXCR. The data hold some 200,000 distinct CDR3 sequences, with 35% to 50% observed a single time. The record originates from a study of patients and donors after allogeneic stem cell transplantation. The rearrangement uses TRBV10-3 and TRBJ1-1; TRBD1 matches at 9 bases. The sample taken for sequencing was blood, either unsorted or a sorted T cell fraction (not recorded which). The source is a human donor who was either an allogeneic HSCT recipient or a stem cell or donor lymphocyte infusion donor (not recorded which). It is not recorded whose cells these are; they may come from a transplant donor. CDR3 DNA: TGTGCCATCAGGTGGACAGGGGAGGTTGCTGAAGCTTTCTTT. It translates to CAIRWTGEVAEAFF.